In its sample, the clone carrying this T cell receptor (beta chain) was seen a few times. The antigen is unknown. V was clipped by 5 bases and J by 3 bases; unmatched bases: 4. The CDR3 totals 14 residues. Employing constant-segment primers, 5'RACE generated TCR alpha and TCR beta cDNA libraries bearing sample barcodes and UMIs. TCRdb redid the calling of the 5' RACE reads with MiXCR, one entry per CDR3 protein. The sample records 350,000 to 500,000 distinct CDR3 sequences, roughly 20% being singletons. These data come from a study of T-cell memory formation after mild COVID-19. Study-level background: Largely donor-specific sequence clusters came from two donors. Study-wide results and limits: Contracting CD8+ clones were enriched in EMRA, CD4+ mainly in CM and EM.

V and J are TRBV12-3 or TRBV12-4 and TRBJ2-7; 10 bases are shared with TRBD1. The specimen sequenced was PBMCs or a T cell subset sorted from them (not recorded which). The sequence was obtained from an adult woman who had mild COVID-19 (a few samples of this study predate the infection). Cell type and time point are not known. DNA for the CDR3: TGTGCCAGCAGTGTGGGACAGGGGTTCTACGAGCAGTACTTC. It encodes CASSVGQGFYEQYF.